A single sample gave rise to the 22 T cell receptor beta chains below, sequenced in a study of T cell changes during pregnancy in multiple sclerosis (dated by TCRdb to 2018 to 2020). The receptor library was made with the immunoSEQ multiplex PCR assay. TCRdb carries this immuneACCESS record with in-frame sequences only. Its versions omit some clonotypes, under half of them owing to an unresolved V gene in the studies checked, with the rest unexplained. Present in this sample are tens of thousands of clones, 70% to 90% of which were seen just once. Together, the top ten hold around 0.51% of the sample. This material consisted of CD4+ T cells from peripheral blood mononuclear cells, taken in the first trimester of pregnancy. The receptors come from a female donor with multiple sclerosis, enrolled in a pregnancy study.

The CDR3 is CASSMSSGNTIYF. The CDR3 DNA is TGCGCCAGCAGCATGAGCTCTGGAAACACCATATATTTT. This rearrangement joins TRBV5-1 to TRBJ1-3, with no clear D. Germline V gives CDR1 SGHRS, CDR2 YFSETQ. Trimming stripped 4 bases from V and 0 bases from J, with 5 bases between. There are 13 residues in the CDR3.

The rearrangement links TRBV4-3 to TRBJ1-1; TRBD1 agrees at 7 bases. Germline CDR1 and CDR2: LGHNA and YSLEER. V lost 0 bases to trimming and J lost 0 bases; unmatched junction nucleotides: 10. The CDR3 spans 18 residues. The CDR3 is CASSQDLIRGIMNTEAFF. Here the CDR3 DNA reads TGCGCCAGCAGCCAAGATCTCATCAGGGGGATTATGAACACTGAAGCTTTCTTT.

This clone occurred a few times. The chain is built from TRBV30 and TRBJ1-3; no firm D call. The V gene's germline CDR1 is GTSNPN and CDR2 SVGIG (reference sequence). The V end was cut by 3 bases, the J end by 8 bases, with 14 bases between. The CDR3 spans 13 residues. The CDR3 is CAWRMLARDTIYF. The CDR3 nucleotides are TGTGCCTGGAGGATGTTGGCTCGGGACACCATATATTTT. The full variable domain, completed using reference TRBV30 and TRBJ1-3, is SQTIHQWPATLVQPVGSPLSLECTVEGTSNPNLYWYRQAAGRGLQLLFYSVGIGQISSEVPQNLSASRPQDRQFILSSKKLLLSDSGFYLCAWRMLARDTIYFGEGSWLTVV.

This sequence joins TRBV14 and TRBJ1-1; tentative D call: TRBD1 (6 bases). V lost 1 base to trimming and J lost 0 bases, with 15 bases between them. The germline gives CDR1 SGHDN, CDR2 FVKESK. The CDR3 contains 17 residues. CDR3 in DNA: TGTGCCAGCAGCCAAGCGTCAGGGGCGACGATGAACACTGAAGCTTTCTTT. Translated, it gives CASSQASGATMNTEAFF.

V is TRBV12-2 and J is TRBJ1-2; the DNA was not used to check the table's D call, TRBD1. TRBV12-2 is a pseudogene segment. The CDR3 runs 15 residues. The CDR3 DNA sequence: TGTGCAAGTCGCTTAACGAGGACATCCCTCCATGGCTACACCTTC. Its translation: CASRLTRTSLHGYTF.

This chain links TRBV7-9 with TRBJ1-4, with D perhaps TRBD1 (5 bases). The germline V gene has CDR1 SEHNR and CDR2 FQNEAQ (reference sequence). Deletions cut 2 bases from V and 2 bases from J, with 15 bases between. The CDR3 is 17 amino acids. The chain's CDR3 is CASSLFGSAGTNEKLFF. As DNA, the CDR3 is TGTGCCAGCAGCTTATTCGGGTCGGCAGGGACTAATGAAAAACTGTTTTTT. The whole variable domain, filled in from reference TRBV7-9 and TRBJ1-4, reads DTGVSQNPRHKITKRGQNVTFRCDPISEHNRLYWYRQTLGQGPEFLTYFQNEAQLEKSRLLSDRFSAERPKGSFSTLEIQRTEQGDSAMYLCASSLFGSAGTNEKLFFGSGTQLSVL.

This clone was counted a single time. The chain recombines TRBV7-9 with TRBJ2-3; no firm D call. Looked up from germline, CDR1 is SEHNR and CDR2 is FQNEAQ (reference sequence). Trimming removed 1 base at V and 2 bases at J, with 4 bases between. The CDR3 has 13 amino acids. CDR3 nucleotides: TGTGCCAGCAGCTTAGACATCACAGATACGCAGTATTTT. As protein: CASSLDITDTQYF.

The chain couples TRBV30 to TRBJ2-3; maybe TRBD2 (6 bases). Looked up from germline, CDR1 is GTSNPN and CDR2 is SVGIG (reference sequence). The CDR3 totals 15 residues. V lost 3 bases and J lost 4, with 17 bases in between. The CDR3 DNA reads TGTGCCTGGAGCGTACCCGGGACTTTCTCAGATACGCAGTATTTT. Encoded protein: CAWSVPGTFSDTQYF. Combining the CDR3 with reference TRBV30 and TRBJ2-3 gives the whole variable domain SQTIHQWPATLVQPVGSPLSLECTVEGTSNPNLYWYRQAAGRGLQLLFYSVGIGQISSEVPQNLSASRPQDRQFILSSKKLLLSDSGFYLCAWSVPGTFSDTQYFGPGTRLTVL.

To note about this clone: A read error may produce the germline difference seen at one junction end. The chain joins TRBV4-2 to TRBJ2-7, with a possible D match to TRBD1 (6 bases). The CDR3 runs to 15 residues. Per germline, CDR1 LGHNA and CDR2 YNFKEQ. The CDR3 coding sequence is TGTGCCAGCAGTCAAGGCATGGACAGCTTCTACGAGCAGTACTTC. Its translation: CASSQGMDSFYEQYF.

The V call is TRBV5-1, the J call TRBJ2-7, with D perhaps TRBD1 (5 bases). The V gene's germline CDR1 is SGHRS and CDR2 YFSETQ. CDR3 size: 12 residues. Trimming removed 3 bases from V and 7 bases from J, with 11 bases in between. The CDR3 is CASSSDSQEQYF. In nucleotides, the CDR3 is TGCGCCAGCAGCTCTGACAGTCAAGAGCAGTACTTC.

The chain couples TRBV5-1 to TRBJ1-4; D unclear. The CDR3 totals 15 residues. Trimming removed 1 base at V and 3 bases at J, with 10 bases between. Germline-derived CDR1 and CDR2 are SGHRS and YFSETQ. CDR3 DNA: TGCGCCAGCAGCTTGATCGGGGTCCCTAATGAAAAACTGTTTTTT. This gives the protein CASSLIGVPNEKLFF. Based on the CDR3 plus reference TRBV5-1 and TRBJ1-4, the full variable domain is KAGVTQTPRYLIKTRGQQVTLSCSPISGHRSVSWYQQTPGQGLQFLFEYFSETQRNKGNFPGRFSGRQFSNSRSEMNVSTLELGDSALYLCASSLIGVPNEKLFFGSGTQLSVL.

The chain recombines TRBV6-1 with TRBJ1-5; a possible D gene is TRBD1 (5 bases). Trimming cost V 4 bases and J 2 bases, with 12 bases left between them. Germline V gives CDR1 MNHNS, CDR2 SASEGT. This CDR3 contains 15 residues. CDR3 residues: CASSVWGAGNQPQHF. The CDR3 region has the DNA TGTGCCAGCAGTGTTTGGGGCGCGGGCAATCAGCCCCAGCATTTT.

The chain joins TRBV6-5 to TRBJ1-4; no firm D call. V gave up 6 bases and J gave up 2 bases, with 13 bases separating them. The CDR3 consists of 15 residues. Germline V gene data show CDR1 as MNHEY and CDR2 as SVGAGI. The DNA for the CDR3 is TGTGCCAGCAGCTCCCAAGAGGGTACTAATGAAAAACTGTTTTTT. It codes for CASSSQEGTNEKLFF.

This clone was seen a few times. The chain uses TRBV21-1 and TRBJ2-1; TRBD2, the table's D call, lacks a check against the DNA. TRBV21-1 is assigned pseudogene status. This CDR3 is built from 11 residues. The CDR3 sequence is CAPELRNEQFF. CDR3 in DNA: TGTGCCCCCGAGCTCCGCAATGAGCAGTTCTTC.

The chain recombines TRBV29-1 with TRBJ2-7; 7 positions match TRBD1. V gave up 6 bases and J gave up 2 bases; unmatched junction bases: 7. Germline-derived CDR1 and CDR2 are SQVTM and ANQGSEA. This CDR3 is 13 amino acids long. CDR3 in amino acids: CSVEGDSTYEQYF. The CDR3 DNA reads as TGCAGCGTCGAGGGGGACAGCACCTACGAGCAGTACTTC.

The chain employs TRBV2 and TRBJ1-5; weak D call: TRBD1 (5 bases). Germline CDR1 reads SNHLY; CDR2 reads FYNNEI. This CDR3 region has 13 residues. With 4 bases removed from V and 5 bases from J, the gap between germline ends came to 9 bases. As DNA, the CDR3 is TGTGCCAGCAGTGGGGGCCGGGATCAGCCCCAGCATTTT. The encoded protein is CASSGGRDQPQHF.

The gene calls are TRBV27 and TRBJ2-1, with 7 bases aligning to TRBD2. The CDR3 is 17 residues long. Germline values: CDR1 MNHEY, CDR2 SMNVEV (reference sequence). V gave up 8 bases and J gave up 0 bases; unmatched junction bases: 13. CDR3 DNA sequence: TGTGCCAGCTCCTCCGGTGGGCGGGGGAGCTCCTACAATGAGCAGTTCTTC. It is translated as CASSSGGRGSSYNEQFF.

V and J are TRBV27 and TRBJ1-2; 7 bases agree with TRBD1. Germline V gene data show CDR1 as MNHEY and CDR2 as SMNVEV (reference sequence). CDR3 size: 17 residues. Trimming cost V 0 bases and J 2 bases; bases outside gene matches: 9. The CDR3 DNA follows: TGTGCCAGCAGTTTATCGATAAACAGGGGTGGCAACTATGGCTACACCTTC. Its protein is CASSLSINRGGNYGYTF.

The chain carries TRBV13 and TRBJ2-7, with 8 bases lining up with TRBD1. This CDR3 comprises 16 residues. J gave up 4 bases and V 5 bases, and 13 bases lay outside the gene matches. In germline, CDR1 is PRHDT, CDR2 FYEKMQ (reference sequence). CDR3 region: CASSAYRGIPGYEQYF. The CDR3 region has the DNA TGTGCCAGCAGCGCCTACAGGGGGATTCCGGGGTACGAGCAGTACTTC.

The chain couples TRBV5-1 to TRBJ2-7; TRBD1 is a possible D gene (5 bases). The CDR3 sequence is 12 residues long. The germline CDR1 and CDR2 sequences are SGHRS and YFSETQ. The V end was cut by 4 bases, the J end by 4 bases, with 9 bases between. Here the CDR3 reads CASSPDSYEQYF. CDR3 nucleotide sequence: TGCGCCAGCAGCCCAGACAGTTACGAGCAGTACTTC.

In its sample, this clone was seen a few times. This rearrangement joins TRBV19 to TRBJ2-7, with D perhaps matching TRBD1 (6 bases). CDR3 length: 13 amino acids. Germline V lookup: CDR1 LNHDA, CDR2 SQIVND (reference sequence). Trimming took off 7 bases at V and 3 bases at J, with 13 bases between the two ends. CDR3 sequence: CASTRTGFYEQYF. The CDR3 DNA is TGTGCCAGTACCCGAACAGGGTTCTACGAGCAGTACTTC.

The gene calls are TRBV11-3 and TRBJ2-1, with TRBD2 matching 8 bases. The germline CDR1 and CDR2 sequences are SGHNT and YENEEA. This CDR3 is 17 amino acids long. V gave up 1 base and J gave up 2 bases; unmatched junction bases: 7. CDR3 region: CASSLGSRGETYNEQFF. In DNA, the CDR3 is TGTGCCAGCAGCTTAGGGTCGCGGGGGGAAACCTACAATGAGCAGTTCTTC.